A selection of T cell receptor beta chains follows, all from one sample in a study of T-cell memory formation after mild COVID-19. TCRdb analysed the 5' RACE reads with MiXCR anew, one entry per CDR3 protein. The table lists roughly 450,000 distinct CDR3 sequences, about 18% of them singletons. Sample: PBMCs or a T cell subset sorted from them (not recorded which). The receptors were gathered from an adult woman who had mild COVID-19 (a few samples of this study predate the infection). Cell type and time point are not known. Each CDR3 is given with its conserved first and last residue. The order of the fields is J gene, V gene, clone size, CDR3 length, CDR3 protein. Clone size is shown for a subset of rows, as once, few, many or a class of expanded clone.

J: TRBJ2-7; V: TRBV5-1; size: few; length: 15; CDR3: CASSLEQGTPYEQYF
J: TRBJ1-2; V: TRBV20-1; size: few; length: 12; CDR3: CSASPGYYGYTF
J: TRBJ2-5; V: TRBV18; size: .; length: 19; CDR3: CASSPRLAGDQRHQETQYF
J: TRBJ1-6; V: TRBV7-6; size: many; length: 14; CDR3: CASSLADSGSPLHF
J: TRBJ2-1; V: TRBV7-9; size: few; length: 14; CDR3: CASTYGDSYNEQFF
J: TRBJ2-7; V: TRBV6-6; size: few; length: 12; CDR3: CASSPRAYEQYF
J: TRBJ1-1; V: TRBV10-3; size: .; length: 14; CDR3: CAISESSRAGEAFF
J: TRBJ2-7; V: TRBV30; size: .; length: 15; CDR3: CAWRAGQATLYEQYF
J: TRBJ2-1; V: TRBV24-1; size: many; length: 16; CDR3: CATSDLPGLSYNEQFF
J: TRBJ2-3; V: TRBV7-9; size: .; length: 14; CDR3: CASSPPGRADTQYF
J: TRBJ2-1; V: TRBV5-1; size: .; length: 16; CDR3: CASSPLKAGGRNEQFF
J: TRBJ2-2; V: TRBV10-3; size: .; length: 12; CDR3: CASGQRPGELFF
J: TRBJ2-1; V: TRBV12-3/TRBV12-4; size: .; length: 15; CDR3: CASRSSGRARDEQFF
J: TRBJ2-3; V: TRBV7-3; size: .; length: 15; CDR3: CASSFDRVGTDTQYF
J: TRBJ2-7; V: TRBV7-9; size: .; length: 13; CDR3: CASISGASYEQYF
J: TRBJ2-3; V: TRBV2; size: few; length: 15; CDR3: CASSVTGGFTDTQYF
J: TRBJ1-2; V: TRBV20-1; size: many; length: 13; CDR3: CSARDRGYYGYTF
J: TRBJ2-3; V: TRBV2; size: .; length: 12; CDR3: CASSDLGGTQYF
J: TRBJ2-7; V: TRBV21-1; size: few; length: 18; CDR3: CASSKGGARDRSTYEQYF
J: TRBJ2-3; V: TRBV5-1; size: .; length: 14; CDR3: CASSASTSTDTQYF
J: TRBJ2-3; V: TRBV7-3; size: .; length: 14; CDR3: CASSYQWSTDTQYF
J: TRBJ2-1; V: TRBV29-1; size: few; length: 13; CDR3: CSVVEFSYNEQFF
J: TRBJ2-1; V: TRBV30; size: few; length: 13; CDR3: CAWSRGLANEQFF
J: TRBJ2-3; V: TRBV4-1; size: many; length: 16; CDR3: CASSQTIPSWGDTQYF
J: TRBJ2-5; V: TRBV3-1; size: .; length: 11; CDR3: CASSHQEAQYF
J: TRBJ2-5; V: TRBV7-7; size: .; length: 13; CDR3: CASSLFGRETQYF
J: TRBJ2-1; V: TRBV19; size: .; length: 15; CDR3: CASIAGVGSYNEQFF
J: TRBJ1-2; V: TRBV6-5; size: once; length: 13; CDR3: CASNPDRGVGYTF
J: TRBJ1-6; V: TRBV3-1; size: .; length: 17; CDR3: CASSQRFGTGSISPLHF
J: TRBJ2-2; V: TRBV20-1; size: many; length: 15; CDR3: CSARDATRGAGELFF
J: TRBJ2-7; V: TRBV6-2/TRBV6-3; size: few; length: 15; CDR3: CASSYFPSGDYEQYF
J: TRBJ2-5; V: TRBV7-9; size: .; length: 16; CDR3: CASSSTPYKAGETQYF
J: TRBJ2-3; V: TRBV12-3/TRBV12-4; size: .; length: 15; CDR3: CASSFGPEFKDTQYF
J: TRBJ1-1; V: TRBV6-5; size: .; length: 13; CDR3: CASSYKRNTEAFF
J: TRBJ2-5; V: TRBV7-9; size: .; length: 14; CDR3: CASSSSGSGETQYF
J: TRBJ2-3; V: TRBV4-1; size: .; length: 14; CDR3: CASSQRAGTDTQYF
J: TRBJ1-2; V: TRBV12-3/TRBV12-4; size: .; length: 16; CDR3: CASSLVVEEAHYGYTF
J: TRBJ2-3; V: TRBV5-1; size: .; length: 17; CDR3: CASGRGPSGTTTDTQYF